These 27 T cell receptor beta chains share one sample of origin, sequenced in a study of beta chain features in type 1 diabetes. Investigators reverse transcribed all isolated RNA, so they sequenced expressed TCRB transcripts. The method was immunoSEQ multiplex PCR; TCRdb's version includes in-frame clones alone and lacks a portion of them. This table has hundreds of thousands of clones, approximately 15% appearing once. The material sequenced was naive CD4+ T cells from blood. The receptors stem from a man under 40 in good health.

This rearrangement joins TRBV19 to TRBJ2-5, with 7 bases that match TRBD2. V was pared by 5 bases and J by 5 bases, with 11 bases of the junction left unmatched. This CDR3 comprises 15 residues. Germline values: CDR1 LNHDA, CDR2 SQIVND (reference sequence). CDR3 DNA: TGTGCCAGTAGTCTTGCCAGCGGGGTCTTGGAGACCCAGTACTTC. As protein: CASSLASGVLETQYF.

This clone turned up a few times. This CDR3 is also generated by other DNA sequences in the sample. CDR3 protein: CASSVSGANTGELFF. The CDR3 region has the DNA TGTGCCAGCAGCGTTAGCGGGGCGAACACCGGGGAGCTGTTTTTT. The rearrangement joins TRBV9 to TRBJ2-2; 8 bases match TRBD2. This CDR3 is 15 amino acids long. CDR1 SGDLS and CDR2 YYNGEE come from the germline V gene. After removal of 2 bases from V and 0 bases from J, the junction contained 0 bases not matched to a gene. Together with reference TRBV9 and TRBJ2-2, the CDR3 gives the full variable domain: DSGVTQTPKHLITATGQRVTLRCSPRSGDLSVYWYQQSLDQGLQFLIQYYNGEERAKGNILERFSAQQFPDLHSELNLSSLELGDSALYFCASSVSGANTGELFFGEGSRLTVL.

This clone showed up just a few times. The rearrangement links TRBV6-4 to TRBJ2-7; possibly TRBD2 for D (5 bases). Trimming stripped 6 bases from V and 0 bases from J, with 9 bases between. CDR1 is MRHNA and CDR2 is SNTAGT in the germline V gene. The CDR3 loop spans 13 amino acids. CDR3 sequence reads: CASRSGPSYEQYF. DNA for the CDR3: TGTGCCAGCAGAAGCGGACCCTCCTACGAGCAGTACTTC.

In this sample, this clone turned up a few times. This chain links TRBV7-2 with TRBJ2-5; D gene unclear. The CDR3 contains 15 residues. Germline-derived CDR1 and CDR2 are SGHTA and FQGNSA. Trimming took off 2 bases at V and 4 bases at J, with 14 bases between the two ends. The CDR3 sequence: CASSLQRRPLETQYF. DNA of the CDR3: TGTGCCAGCAGCTTACAAAGGAGACCCTTAGAGACCCAGTACTTC.

This clone was picked up a small number of times. The rearrangement joins TRBV2 to TRBJ1-1, with D uncertain. Deletions cut 4 bases from V and 4 bases from J, with 13 bases between. The CDR3 covers 14 residues. Germline loops: CDR1 SNHLY, CDR2 FYNNEI. For the CDR3, the DNA is TGTGCCAGCAGTGCGGGTTTGTCCGTCACTGAAGCTTTCTTT. It translates to CASSAGLSVTEAFF.

The V gene is TRBV4-1, the J gene TRBJ2-2, with D tentatively TRBD2 (5 bases). Germline CDR1 and CDR2: MGHRA and YSYEKL. This CDR3 has 14 residues. Trimming removed 5 bases from V and 0 bases from J, with 7 bases in between. CDR3 region: CASSGGSNTGELFF. As DNA, the CDR3 is TGCGCCAGCAGCGGCGGGTCGAACACCGGGGAGCTGTTTTTT.

There are a few counts of this clone. The chain recombines TRBV7-9 with TRBJ2-3; perhaps TRBD1 as D (5 bases). This CDR3 has 15 amino acids. V lost 5 bases to trimming and J lost 0 bases, with 12 bases between them. The germline gives CDR1 SEHNR, CDR2 FQNEAQ (reference sequence). The CDR3 coding sequence is TGTGCCAGCAGCATACCTACAGGTAGCACAGATACGCAGTATTTT. Translation gives CASSIPTGSTDTQYF.

V usage is TRBV7-2 and J usage is TRBJ2-5; D call uncertain. This CDR3 contains 16 residues. V was shortened by 2 bases and J by 1 base, with 14 bases between the two germline ends. CDR1 and CDR2 from the germline V gene are SGHTA and FQGNSA. CDR3 nucleotide sequence: TGTGCCAGCAGCTTATTTGTGGCCACCATCCAAGAGACCCAGTACTTC. Its translation: CASSLFVATIQETQYF.

The rearrangement joins TRBV7-9 to TRBJ2-5; D ambiguous. The CDR3 sequence is 15 residues long. Germline lookup yields CDR1 SEHNR and CDR2 FQNEAQ (reference sequence). Trimming took 5 bases from V and 5 from J, leaving 18 bases between them. The CDR3 nucleotides read TGTGCCAGCAGCGTTATGATCGACTTGGGGGAGACCCAGTACTTC. Amino acid sequence: CASSVMIDLGETQYF.

This clone was detected only once. The chain combines TRBV23-1 with TRBJ1-5; 7 nucleotides match TRBD1. TRBV23-1 is sorted into the ORF group, with uncertain function. This CDR3 comprises 14 residues. Trimming at V came to 9 bases and at J to 7 bases, leaving 12 bases not matched to a gene. CDR3 bases: TGCGCCAGAAAGACAGGGAACGGGCGGCAGCCCCAGCATTTT. Protein sequence: CARKTGNGRQPQHF.

This clone was detected a few times. V usage is TRBV30 and J usage is TRBJ2-7; 8 bases fit TRBD2. With 4 bases clipped from V and 8 bases from J, the junction kept 10 bases outside the gene matches. The CDR3 length is 13 residues. CDR1 is GTSNPN and CDR2 is SVGIG in the germline V gene (reference sequence). In DNA, the CDR3 is TGTGCCTGGAACCCCCACGGGAGGGCCCAGCAGTACGTC. Residues: CAWNPHGRAQQYV.

The chain couples TRBV12-5 to TRBJ2-5, with 8 positions matching TRBD1. With V trimmed by 4 bases and J by 3 bases, 4 bases remained unmatched. The germline CDR1 and CDR2 sequences are LGHNT and FRNRAP. This CDR3 comprises 14 residues. Here the CDR3 DNA reads TGTGCTAGTGGTTCGTTGACAGGGGAAGAGACCCAGTACTTC. Protein product: CASGSLTGEETQYF.

This clone was detected a few times. The chain combines TRBV7-6 with TRBJ2-7; D may be TRBD1 or TRBD2 (5 bases each). The germline V gene encodes CDR1 SGHVS and CDR2 FNYEAQ. Trimming took 0 bases from V and 6 from J, leaving 15 bases between them. The CDR3 contains 15 residues. The CDR3 is CASSLAGGSHFEQYF. In DNA form, the CDR3 reads TGTGCCAGCAGCTTAGCTGGGGGTTCTCATTTCGAGCAGTACTTC.

The CDR3, as DNA: TGTGCCAGCAGCTTAGGAACCTTGCGGGGCGTGGACGAGCAGTACGTC. Protein product: CASSLGTLRGVDEQYV. The V and J genes are TRBV7-9 and TRBJ2-7; weak D call: TRBD2 (6 bases). Trimming removed 1 base from V and 5 bases from J, with 18 bases in between. The CDR3 contains 16 residues. Germline loops: CDR1 SEHNR, CDR2 FQNEAQ (reference sequence).

This clone came up a few times. In nucleotides, the CDR3 is TGTGCCAGCCCGAGAACGGGGAACAATGAGCAGTTCTTC. The encoded protein is CASPRTGNNEQFF. This chain connects TRBV7-9 to TRBJ2-1; TRBD2 is a possible D gene (5 bases). Germline values: CDR1 SEHNR, CDR2 FQNEAQ (reference sequence). Deletions cut 8 bases from V and 5 bases from J, with 13 bases between. The CDR3 covers 13 residues.

The chain couples TRBV7-2 to TRBJ2-2; 10 bases match TRBD2. The J segment lost 0 bases and the V segment lost 0 bases, leaving 1 base of the junction unmatched. The CDR3 is made up of 17 amino acids. CDR1 SGHTA and CDR2 FQGNSA come from the germline V gene. The DNA for the CDR3 is TGTGCCAGCAGCTTAGCAGCGGGAGGGACGAACACCGGGGAGCTGTTTTTT. Protein sequence: CASSLAAGGTNTGELFF.

The chain uses TRBV15 and TRBJ2-5; TRBD2 matches 9 bases. The CDR3 loop spans 16 amino acids. The germline V gene encodes CDR1 LNHNV and CDR2 YYDKDF (reference sequence). V dropped 1 base and J dropped 4; count of bases not matched to a gene: 7. DNA for the CDR3: TGTGCCACCAGCAGAGGGCCAGCGGGGGGTCGAGAGACCCAGTACTTC. Residues: CATSRGPAGGRETQYF. The full variable domain, rest sourced from reference TRBV15 and TRBJ2-5, is DAMVIQNPRYQVTQFGKPVTLSCSQTLNHNVMYWYQQKSSQAPKLLFHYYDKDFNNEADTPDNFQSRRPNTSFCFLDIRSPGLGDTAMYLCATSRGPAGGRETQYFGPGTRLLVL.

This clone is a singleton in its sample. The V call is TRBV4-3, the J call TRBJ2-1, with 9 bases fitting TRBD2. CDR3 length equals 15 residues. Germline V lookup: CDR1 LGHNA, CDR2 YSLEER. The J segment lost 3 bases and the V segment lost 2 bases, leaving 2 bases of the junction unmatched. The CDR3 region is CASSQSTSGYNEQFF. The CDR3 DNA reads TGCGCCAGCAGCCAATCGACTAGCGGCTACAATGAGCAGTTCTTC.

V is TRBV15 and J is TRBJ2-1; 10 nucleotides align to TRBD2. There are 19 residues in the CDR3. The junction had 16 bases not matched to a gene; V was cut back by 5 bases and J by 3 bases. CDR1 and CDR2 (germline): LNHNV, YYDKDF (reference sequence). The chain's CDR3 is CATSPGGLAGDKIYNEQFF. The CDR3, as DNA: TGTGCCACCAGCCCGGGGGGGCTAGCGGGAGATAAAATCTACAATGAGCAGTTCTTC. Filled out from reference TRBV15 and TRBJ2-1, the complete variable domain reads DAMVIQNPRYQVTQFGKPVTLSCSQTLNHNVMYWYQQKSSQAPKLLFHYYDKDFNNEADTPDNFQSRRPNTSFCFLDIRSPGLGDTAMYLCATSPGGLAGDKIYNEQFFGPGTRLTVL.

This clone was found many times. The genes are TRBV21-1 and TRBJ1-3; the table's D call, TRBD1, has no DNA check behind it. TRBV21-1 counts as a pseudogene. This CDR3 comprises 12 residues. This CDR3 is CVRIPDSRDRVF. The CDR3 DNA follows: TGTGTCCGAATCCCAGATAGCCGGGACAGAGTATTT.

CDR3 nucleotide sequence: TGTGCCAGCAGCCAAGTCGGGCGGGCCACAGATACGCAGTATTTT. Translation gives CASSQVGRATDTQYF. The rearrangement links TRBV7-9 to TRBJ2-3, with D tentatively TRBD2 (5 bases). The CDR3 is 15 residues long. Germline loops: CDR1 SEHNR, CDR2 FQNEAQ (reference sequence). V lost 5 bases to trimming and J lost 2 bases, with 14 bases between them.

The chain employs TRBV27 and TRBJ1-2, with D unresolved. There are 12 residues in the CDR3. CDR1 and CDR2 (germline): MNHEY, SMNVEV (reference sequence). The V gene lost 4 bases and the J gene lost 8 bases, with 11 bases spanning the gap. CDR3 in amino acids: CASSSHRAGYTF. The CDR3 DNA reads as TGTGCCAGCAGTTCCCACCGGGCGGGCTACACCTTC.

In DNA, the CDR3 is TGTGCCAGCAGCGCCGCAGGGGGGCCCCAGCATTTT. Protein product: CASSAAGGPQHF. The genes are TRBV9 and TRBJ1-5; 7 bases fit TRBD1. This CDR3 has 12 amino acids. V was pared by 3 bases and J by 9 bases, with 3 bases of the junction left unmatched. Germline-derived CDR1 and CDR2 are SGDLS and YYNGEE.

This sequence joins TRBV7-2 and TRBJ2-5; D ambiguous. Germline V gene sequence: CDR1 SGHTA, CDR2 FQGNSA. The CDR3 is 15 residues long. V dropped 4 bases and J dropped 2 bases, with 14 bases sitting between them. The CDR3 reads CASSSRATTQETQYF. The CDR3 DNA follows: TGTGCCAGCAGCTCGAGAGCGACGACACAAGAGACCCAGTACTTC.

This clone turned up a few times. The rearrangement joins TRBV10-3 to TRBJ2-3; 10 nucleotides match TRBD1. J lost 4 bases, V lost 4 bases, and 5 bases had no gene match. This CDR3 comprises 15 residues. CDR1 and CDR2 (germline): ENHRY, SYGVKD. The CDR3 nucleotides are TGTGCCATCAGTGGGCCGGGACAGGGGTCAGATACGCAGTATTTT. Translated, it gives CAISGPGQGSDTQYF.

This clone was observed a few times. The chain couples TRBV5-1 to TRBJ1-6; tentatively, D is TRBD1 (6 bases). From germline, CDR1 is SGHRS and CDR2 YFSETQ. Trimming stripped 1 base from V and 8 bases from J, with 13 bases between. CDR3 length: 15 amino acids. The CDR3 region has the DNA TGCGCCAGCAGCTTGATAACAGGGATTTATTCACCCCTCCACTTT. It encodes CASSLITGIYSPLHF.

This clone was counted between two and nine times. J is TRBJ2-4 and V is TRBV6-4; D gene uncertain. The CDR3 loop spans 13 amino acids. V lost 6 bases and J 8 bases, leaving 14 bases between the germline ends. The germline CDR1 and CDR2 sequences are MRHNA and SNTAGT. The CDR3 sequence is CASSGQPGDIQYF. In DNA form, the CDR3 reads TGTGCCAGCAGCGGCCAGCCGGGTGACATTCAGTACTTC.